The clone carrying this T cell receptor beta chain was detected a few times. Its antigen is undetermined. This record comes from a study of CD8 T cells in ankylosing spondylitis. By quantitative 5'-RACE with molecular barcodes, the TCR beta libraries were made. TCRdb reanalysed the 5' RACE reads using MiXCR and keeps one entry per CDR3 protein. The sample has around 480,000 distinct CDR3 sequences; 17% are singletons. General observations from the study: Eight or nine highly homologous variants formed a TCR beta motif that appeared characteristic of ankylosing spondylitis blood. Researchers reportedly found disease-linked clones significantly enriched in matched ankylosing spondylitis synovial fluid.

V lost 0 bases and J lost 2, with 11 bases in between. Germline V gene sequence: CDR1 SGHRS, CDR2 YFSETQ. The length of the CDR3 is 15 residues. The sequence was obtained from a male donor with ankylosing spondylitis. The sequenced material came from blood, either unsorted or a sorted T cell fraction (not recorded which). The chain is built from TRBV5-1 and TRBJ1-2; unclear D gene. The CDR3 reads CASSLARTMNYGYTF. The CDR3 bases are TGCGCCAGCAGCTTGGCCAGGACGATGAACTATGGCTACACCTTC.